The T cell receptor beta chain described here comes from a study of cytomegalovirus exposure and HLA in healthy donors (dated by TCRdb to the late 2010s). A note on the overall study: In an earlier analysis of 587 of the donors, approximately 260 Gb of sequence data and about 110 million unique TCR beta sequences from about 180 million T cells were reported. Approximately 300 gigabases of sequencing data and some 85 million unique TCR sequences were included in an early release covering about 700 HLA-typed donors. Of the 300 to 500 genotyped donors, less than 85% were placed in the genetic ancestry cluster associated with self-reported Caucasian donors. The study was designed to test whether signatures of past pathogen exposure could be identified by cataloging public T cell receptors. The T cell repertoires of roughly 660 subjects were profiled by immunosequencing and related to cytomegalovirus serostatus. In addition to the first cohort of 666 subjects, a separate validation cohort of approximately 120 different subjects was used. To predict cytomegalovirus infection status, the study combined high-throughput TCR immunosequencing, statistical association of individual TCRs with disease status, and machine learning. A later analysis re-examined previously published TCR beta repertoires from more than 600 donors and added high-resolution HLA genotyping to investigate patterns of TCR occurrence. In the later analysis, no new phenotypic data were used to find candidate immune exposures; instead, reliance was placed on TCR beta sequences and their occurrence across donors. To decide whether each TCR beta V gene segment behaved as functional or pseudogenic, an earlier analysis of some 600 of the donors relied on high-throughput TCR beta sequencing. Donor age, sex, ethnicity and CMV serostatus were collected together with the repertoire data. Genome-wide SNP genotypes for about 65% of the 666 donors were used in a later genetic analysis, which treated that subset as a discovery cohort. All discovery cohort repertoires had been generated using a single sequencing platform. HLA typing included class I and class II loci at four-digit resolution. Typing coverage varied by locus: about 629-630 donors for A, B, C, DRB1 and DQB1; about 520 for DQA1; over 600 for DPA1; more than 450 for DPB1. Four to six DR-DQ haplotypes were handled as single units for association and clustering, since linkage in the cohort was strong. Across about 370 genotyped donors of the cohort, an average of about 220,000 unique TCR beta nucleotide sequences per donor were sequenced, and roughly a sixth of those sequences were non-productive. Results and caveats for the whole study, not just this receptor: CMV serostatus was the only immune exposure information available for the cohort. In a later genetic analysis, fewer N-insertions in productive TCRs were reported among donors in an Asian-associated ancestry cluster than the approximately 670-donor mean. V-gene and J-gene trimming of TCR beta chains was associated with a missense DCLRE1C variant in a later genetic analysis, and the association was replicated in an independent cohort. In a later analysis, the rate of TCR association differed among HLA loci, with DRB1 alleles having the most associated TCRs and HLA-C alleles having the fewest. The earlier analysis of around 600 of the donors excluded 15 to 20 rarely observed V segments, including chromosome 9 orphons, because counts were too low. Strong co-occurrence of HLA alleles, especially DR and DQ, made assigning TCR associations to individual alleles difficult. The sequencing pipeline was judged likely to have produced a cluster of highly shared sequence variants as a technical artifact. The classifier was reported to diagnose cytomegalovirus status with high specificity and sensitivity in both the original cohort and the validation cohort. A total of 164 TCR beta chains were listed by the study as associated with cytomegalovirus. According to the authors, the approach could potentially be generalized to other disease states and immunological phenotypes. In a later analysis, several top co-occurrence clusters were reported to appear linked to parvovirus B19, influenza, CMV and Epstein-Barr virus. A later analysis associated 16,951 TCR beta sequences with specific HLA alleles at a false discovery rate of 0.05. In this cohort, only TCR beta chains were sequenced, and detectable features were limited by the absence of alpha or paired-chain data. Compared with equally common non-associated chains, HLA-associated TCR beta chains in a later analysis were more clonally expanded and had lower generation probabilities. Because HLA typing was missing for some donors at each locus, association tests included only the typed subset. Roughly uniform sequencing depth across donors was assumed in presence/absence analyses, although this assumption may not hold. Correlated functional status among segregating V segments might reflect linkage disequilibrium, but an unknown experimental factor could not be ruled out. Because the 87-base-pair reads could not distinguish some IMGT-functional V segments, including TRBV6-2 and TRBV6-3, those segments were excluded. Across donors, most TCR sequences were observed very rarely, whereas some public TCRs were present in many individuals. A further reported finding was that TCR beta sequences accurately predicted the HLA-A and HLA-B alleles for most subjects in the first cohort. According to a later analysis, most CMV-associated TCR beta chains appeared to be HLA-restricted, and the HLA associations seemed to be driven largely by CMV exposure. Three of the identified cytomegalovirus-associated TCR beta chains were confirmed in vitro to be specific for cytomegalovirus antigens. An earlier analysis of approximately 570 of the donors showed that most TCR beta V segments appeared in productive rearrangements either about 87% or about 30% of the time, which broadly matched IMGT annotations.

This clone was seen a handful of times. Its specific antigen is unknown. Base qualities are not provided; no much larger clone lies one nucleotide away. Preparation of the library involved the immunoSEQ multiplex PCR assay. For the multiplex PCR, a mixture combining 60 forward primers for TCR Vbeta segments and 13 reverse primers for TCR Jbeta segments was used. A multiplex PCR assay on genomic DNA amplified the CDR3 region of rearranged TCR beta genes. On the Illumina HiSeq System, the amplified TCR beta libraries were sequenced as 87-base-pair reads. The paper's data handling went like this. A later analysis counted some 80 million unique TCR beta chains across the 550 to 750 repertoires, and approximately 11 million of these chains were shared by at least two donors. Raw reads were error-corrected and collapsed into unique sequences with a nearest-neighbor algorithm that merged closely related sequences to remove PCR and sequencing errors. CDR3 sequences were aligned to IMGT reference sequences to assign V, D and J gene segments. Each retained sequence needed at least a six-nucleotide match to both a V gene segment and a J gene segment. A rearrangement counted as productive if the CDR3 had no stop codons and remained in frame with V and J, and every other rearrangement counted as non-productive. CDR3 was defined according to IMGT convention as the region running from the second conserved V-encoded cysteine to the conserved J-encoded phenylalanine. The earlier analysis of 587 of the donors excluded sequences that lacked an unambiguous match to a single V gene segment. In an earlier analysis of several hundred of the donors, V segments were called functional above 56.7% productive rearrangements and were called segregating when the between-donor standard deviation exceeded 5%. To diagnose cytomegalovirus status from the catalog of TCR beta chain sequences, a statistical classification framework was built. In a later analysis, V and J genes were assigned by comparing TCR nucleotide sequences against IMGT/GENE-DB human TR gene sequences. Using the TCRdist pipeline, a later analysis assigned CDR3 sequences along with most-parsimonious VDJ recombination scenarios. In a later analysis, each TCR beta chain was defined by its CDR3 amino acid sequence together with its V-gene family, and reads without a unique V-gene family were excluded. As a way to deal with suspected cross-contamination and a sequencing artifact, a later analysis dropped more than 500 nucleotide sequences that were highly shared and had low generation probability. In a later analysis, a clonal expansion index was calculated for each public chain from normalized within-repertoire ranks of inferred template counts. In a later analysis, generation probabilities were computed with a VDJ recombination model fitted to out-of-frame rearrangements, and the resulting probabilities were checked against IGoR. Hypergeometric tests were used in a later analysis to score TCR-TCR, TCR-HLA and TCR-CMV co-occurrence, with a repertoire-size bias correction applied to the TCR pairs. False discovery rates were estimated in a later analysis by permuting HLA or CMV assignments 20 times. A later analysis grouped co-occurring TCRs with DBSCAN, adding TCRdist sequence similarity when clustering within HLA-allele-positive subsets. Repertoires with fewer than 30,000 or more than 120,000 public chains were left out of co-occurrence clustering, as were a handful of repertoires with anomalous nucleotide sharing. The immuneACCESS repertoire file appears here via TCRdb, limited to in-frame rearrangements. These files lack a portion of the clones; in checked studies, under half of the deficit traces to unresolved V genes, and the cause of the others is not known. From that table come the V and J calls and clone size; the DNA was used to work out D and trimming. This sample has roughly 240,000 clones in its table, and around 78% of those were observed once. The top ten clones comprise 0.45% to 0.5% of the sample.

From the cysteine up to the phenylalanine, the CDR3 has a length of 13 residues. Only the CDR3 part of the read is kept: 39 bases, read in frame from the first base. V gives up 6 bases and J gives up 8 bases, and the segment between their germline ends measures 11 bases. From the germline V gene, CDR1 is MNHEY and CDR2 is SVGAGI. In total, roughly 710 healthy bone marrow donors made up the cohort. Cohort members were all nominally healthy when sampled, although unrecorded immune exposures were likely present. The donor was CMV seronegative and belonged to the group of 350 to 400 seronegative cohort members. A peripheral blood sample was provided by each donor, and peripheral blood mononuclear cells were used for TCR beta sequencing. Genomic DNA was extracted from the blood cell samples with the Qiagen DNeasy Blood Extraction Kit.

The chain was built from TRBV6-5 and TRBJ1-6, with TRBD1 tentatively as D gene (6 bases match). Sequencing used PBMCs. The sequence derives from a boy younger than 18 in good health and CMV-seronegative. DNA sequence: TGTGCCAGCAGAACAGGGTCCTATTCACCCCTCCACTTT. Translated, this is CASRTGSYSPLHF.